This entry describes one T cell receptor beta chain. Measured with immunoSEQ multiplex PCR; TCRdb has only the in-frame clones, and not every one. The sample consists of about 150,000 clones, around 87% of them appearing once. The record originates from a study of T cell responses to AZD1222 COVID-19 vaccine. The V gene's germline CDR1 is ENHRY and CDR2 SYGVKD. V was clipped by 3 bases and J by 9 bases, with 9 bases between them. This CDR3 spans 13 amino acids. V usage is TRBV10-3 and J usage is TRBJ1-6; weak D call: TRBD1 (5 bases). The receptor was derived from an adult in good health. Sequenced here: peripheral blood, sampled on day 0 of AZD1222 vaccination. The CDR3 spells CAISDRETSPLHF. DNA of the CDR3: TGTGCCATCAGTGACAGGGAAACTTCACCCCTCCACTTT.